Included here is one T cell receptor (beta chain) sequence, with context. What it recognizes is unknown. Genomic DNA template from tumor biopsies or peripheral blood, roughly 616 ng to 6,500 ng input. The assay was immunoSEQ multiplex PCR, and TCRdb's table has in-frame clones only and misses some. The table has 35,000 or so clones, roughly 78% seen once. These data come from a study of T cells in tumors after PD-1 blockade. Turning to the study itself: Prior checkpoint blockade, systemic immunosuppressant use, or anti-cancer therapy within 4 weeks excluded patients. Each patient got pembrolizumab 200 mg every 3 weeks or cemiplimab 350 mg every 2 weeks.

This CDR3 comprises 16 residues. Trimming stripped 0 bases from V and 7 bases from J, with 15 bases between. The germline V gene has CDR1 MNHEY and CDR2 SVGAGI. Study results and limitations: Some novel exhausted tumor clones appeared in pre-treatment blood, suggesting peripheral recruitment.

The chain has TRBV6-5 and TRBJ2-2, with a tentative D call TRBD1 (5 bases). This clonotype was obtained from a human donor with basal cell carcinoma. Sequenced material: PBMCs, taken before anti-PD-1 treatment. In DNA, the CDR3 is TGTGCCAGCAGTTACTCCTCCCCAGGGTTGGACGGGGAGCTGTTTTTT. As protein: CASSYSSPGLDGELFF.